This T cell receptor beta chain was sequenced during a study of graft-versus-host responses after intestinal transplantation. Study summary: Those transplanted obtained multivisceral, liver-intestinal, or isolated intestinal grafts. General study results and limits: Marrow from the recipient contained GvH clones, some of which had appeared first in ileum or blood.

The data were produced by immunoSEQ multiplex PCR, yet TCRdb's version contains in-frame clones alone and is incomplete. The sample gives around 67,000 clones, around 82% of which show up once; 0.39% is in the top ten. The V gene end was trimmed by 3 bases and the J gene end by 11 bases; junction bases not matched to a gene: 10. The V gene's germline CDR1 is KGHSH and CDR2 LQKENI. This CDR3 is 14 amino acids long. Comments on this clone: What it recognizes is unknown.

This receptor was taken from a human donor who was the organ donor for an intestinal transplant. The chain combines TRBV18 with TRBJ1-5; 7 bases fit TRBD1. The input for sequencing was unstimulated CD4+ T cells sorted from spleen or lymph node cells, taken before transplant. The CDR3 sequence is CASSPSGQAPSQHF. For the CDR3, the DNA is TGTGCCAGCTCACCCTCAGGACAGGCGCCATCCCAGCATTTT.